This T cell receptor beta chain was recorded in a study of T-cell reconstitution after alpha-beta-depleted transplantation in children. Findings and limits, study-wide: T-cell counts and diversity at one year following transplant were attributed mainly to newly produced T cells. Reported findings indicate that, about two months after transplant, alpha-beta T cells came from several hundred expanded clones, which were derived from non-depleted graft cells.

This clonotype has only a few counts. Its antigen is as yet unknown. V lost 0 bases to trimming and J lost 1 base, with 7 bases between them. Germline V gene data show CDR1 as DFQATT and CDR2 as SNEGSKA (reference sequence). This CDR3 has 14 residues. The TCRbeta library was prepared with unique molecular identifiers. From the PCR reads, TCRdb called clonotypes with MiXCR, one entry per CDR3 protein. The profile shows more than 200,000 distinct CDR3 sequences, 7% to 9% of them singletons. V usage is TRBV20-1 and J usage is TRBJ1-5, with D hard to call. The sequence came from a male patient aged 2-10 years who had a stem cell transplant for acute myeloid leukemia, so the T cells may come from the graft donor. The specimen was PBMCs, mostly from graft donor cells, collected 360 days after TCRalphabeta/CD19-depleted stem cell transplant. The CDR3 protein is CSAREGGSNQPQHF. CDR3 nucleotide sequence: TGCAGTGCTAGAGAAGGAGGGAGCAATCAGCCCCAGCATTTT.